The clone carrying this T cell receptor beta chain appeared many times. This entry is derived from a study of low-dose radiotherapy and immunotherapy resistance in tumors. Study information: Daily, from cycle 1 day 1 and for four cycles, patients took oral aspirin 300 mg.

Time point defined: after trial treatment. Treatment described: LDRT plus nivolumab, ipilimumab, low-dose cyclophosphamide and aspirin (RACIN trial). First-strand cDNA used TRAV- and TRBV-specific primers, covering alpha and beta chains. It was with a constant-region primer and a V-primer adapter that TCRs were amplified over about 20 PCR cycles. MiXCR, applied by TCRdb to the reads, yields one record per CDR3 protein. The sample carries under 95,000 distinct CDR3 sequences, around 17% recorded once. Deletions cut 3 bases from V and 8 bases from J, with 17 bases between. The CDR3 extends over 14 amino acids. Germline CDR1 SGDLS, CDR2 YYNGEE.

This clonotype was obtained from a male donor with prostate cancer. Source: PBMCs, taken after low-dose radiotherapy plus immunotherapy. V is TRBV9 and J is TRBJ1-2; a weak D match, TRBD1 (5 bases). CDR3 sequence reads: CASSGRLGRGGYTF. In nucleotides, the CDR3 is TGTGCCAGCAGCGGTCGATTGGGGCGCGGGGGCTACACCTTC.